The clone carrying this T cell receptor beta chain was detected only a few times. The antigen is not known. This specimen belongs to a study of T cell repertoires in cytomegalovirus infection. Study results and limitations: Dominating the ex vivo response were HLA-C-restricted CMV-specific TCR beta clonotypes.

CDR3 length: 19 amino acids. V was clipped by 3 bases and J by 1 base; unmatched bases: 16. CDR1 and CDR2 from the germline V gene are LGHNA and YNFKEQ. TCRdb reanalysed the reads using MiXCR and keeps one entry per CDR3 protein. The sample has approximately 910,000 distinct CDR3 sequences; 31% are singletons. The source was cultured CD8+ T cells from PBMCs, collected from culture after CMV antigen stimulation. The TCR comes from a human donor in good health (CMV status not recorded). Some clones in this sample may be carry-over from other donors' samples. This sequence joins TRBV4-2 and TRBJ1-2; TRBD1 agrees at 8 bases. In DNA form, the CDR3 reads TGTGCCAGCAGCCAGGAGGGGCTCCAACCGGGACAGGTTAACTATGGCTACACCTTC. Its protein is CASSQEGLQPGQVNYGYTF.